This T cell receptor beta chain stems from a study of beta chain features in type 1 diabetes. The overall study: All samples yielded 107,917,701 examined sorted cells.

The isolated RNA, all of it, was reverse transcribed, so expressed TCRB transcripts were what got sequenced. Clones were sequenced by immunoSEQ multiplex PCR, and TCRdb holds only the in-frame ones, with some missing. The sample gives under 900,000 clones, about a sixth of which show up once; 0.023% is in the top ten. The CDR3 extends over 15 amino acids. In germline, CDR1 is SGHTA, CDR2 FQGNSA. Trimming removed 2 bases at V and 0 bases at J, with 10 bases between. This chain joins TRBV7-2 and TRBJ2-5, with D hard to call. What was sequenced was naive CD4+ T cells from blood. This sequence was found in a woman aged 18-29 years in good health. The CDR3 DNA reads as TGTGCCAGCAGCTTACATGCCCTACACCAAGAGACCCAGTACTTC. It yields the protein CASSLHALHQETQYF.